This T cell receptor (beta chain) was captured in a study of T cell responses to AZD1222 COVID-19 vaccine. Regarding the study as a whole: The reported proportion of spike-specific TCRs targeting unmutated variant regions was nearly half. Vaccine-associated CD4 TCRs spanned spike, dominant at 160-218 and 743-854. Most donors were white British and more were female, and clonal diversity was possibly underestimated.

The CDR3 contains 16 residues. Trimming at V came to 0 bases and at J to 5 bases, leaving 6 bases not matched to a gene. From germline, CDR1 is WNHNN and CDR2 SYGVQD (reference sequence). Concerning this clone: Its target is unknown.

Produced via immunoSEQ multiplex PCR; TCRdb's table is partial and in-frame only. The sample records approximately 98,000 clones, roughly nine tenths being singletons. The sequence came from an adult in good health. The chain uses TRBV10-1 and TRBJ1-1; 10 positions match TRBD1. Sequencing was performed on peripheral blood, taken on day 0 of MenACWY control vaccination. In DNA, the CDR3 is TGCGCCAGCAGTGAGTCCCGGGGGACAGGGGAGACTGAAGCTTTCTTT. Protein product: CASSESRGTGETEAFF.